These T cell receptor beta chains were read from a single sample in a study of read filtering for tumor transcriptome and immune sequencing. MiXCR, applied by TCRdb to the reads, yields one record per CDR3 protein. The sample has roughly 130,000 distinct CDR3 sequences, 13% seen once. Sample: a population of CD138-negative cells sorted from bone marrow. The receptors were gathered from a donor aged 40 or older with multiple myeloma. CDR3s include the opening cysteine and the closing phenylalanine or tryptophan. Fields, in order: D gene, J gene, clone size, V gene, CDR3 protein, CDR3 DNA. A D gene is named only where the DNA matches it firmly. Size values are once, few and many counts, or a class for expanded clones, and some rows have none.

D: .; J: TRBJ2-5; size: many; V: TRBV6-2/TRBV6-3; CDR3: CASTQYQETQYF; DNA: TGTGCCAGCACCCAGTACCAAGAGACCCAGTACTTC
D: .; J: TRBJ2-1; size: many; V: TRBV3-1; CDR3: CASSQVMESEQFF; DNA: TGTGCCAGCAGCCAAGTGATGGAGAGTGAGCAGTTCTTC
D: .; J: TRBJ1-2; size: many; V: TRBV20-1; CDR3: CSASGRGTRDSNYGYTF; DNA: TGCAGTGCTAGCGGTAGGGGGACACGGGACTCTAACTATGGCTACACCTTC
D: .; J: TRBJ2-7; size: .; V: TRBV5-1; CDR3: CASSLGGGAQTYEQYF; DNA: TGCGCCAGCAGCTTGGGAGGGGGGGCGCAGACCTACGAGCAGTACTTC
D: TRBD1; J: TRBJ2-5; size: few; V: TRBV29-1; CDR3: CSVVRNRGVETQYF; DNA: TGCAGCGTTGTAAGGAACAGGGGAGTAGAGACCCAGTACTTC
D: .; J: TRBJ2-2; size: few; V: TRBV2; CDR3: CASSVHASSVSGELFF; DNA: TGTGCCAGCAGTGTACATGCGTCTAGCGTTTCCGGGGAGCTGTTTTTT
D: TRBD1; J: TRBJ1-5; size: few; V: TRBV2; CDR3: CASSELLGQGGQPQHF; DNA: TGTGCCAGCAGTGAACTCCTGGGACAGGGTGGACAGCCCCAGCATTTT
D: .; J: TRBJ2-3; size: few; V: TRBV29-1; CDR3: CSVAGRSGSTDTQYF; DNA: TGCAGCGTTGCTGGGCGATCAGGAAGTACGGATACGCAGTATTTT
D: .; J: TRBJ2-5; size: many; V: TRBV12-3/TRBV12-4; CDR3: CASSLRRAGLETQYF; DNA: TGTGCCAGCAGTTTAAGGAGGGCGGGTCTTGAGACCCAGTACTTC
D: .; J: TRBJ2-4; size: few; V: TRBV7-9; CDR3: CASSPGFSKNIQYF; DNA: TGTGCCAGCAGCCCAGGGTTCTCCAAAAACATTCAGTACTTC
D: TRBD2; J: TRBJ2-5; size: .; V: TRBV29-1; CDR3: CSVEAGRFETQYF; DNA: TGCAGCGTTGAAGCCGGGAGGTTTGAGACCCAGTACTTC
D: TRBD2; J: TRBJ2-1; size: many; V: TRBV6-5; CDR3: CASSEGRQRGSKYNEQFF; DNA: TGTGCCAGCAGTGAAGGAAGGCAGCGGGGGAGCAAATACAATGAGCAGTTCTTC
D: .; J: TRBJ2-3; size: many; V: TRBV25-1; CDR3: CASSEGRGGTDTQYF; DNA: TGTGCCAGCAGTGAAGGAAGGGGTGGAACAGATACGCAGTATTTT